Below are 11 T cell receptor beta chains sequenced from a single sample in a study of a mutant IDH1 vaccine in newly diagnosed glioma. Which antigens these TCRs recognize remains unknown. Described time point: week 5, during vaccination. Each dose delivered 300 ug of mutant IDH1 20-mer peptide subcutaneously with imiquimod. Using immunoSEQ multiplex PCR, the repertoire was profiled, and TCRdb retains in-frame clones only, with some absent. The sample has 70,000 to 90,000 clones; roughly nine tenths are singletons. The sequenced sample was PBMCs, obtained from a glioma patient whose treatment included an IDH1 peptide vaccine. These receptors were taken from a woman between 45 and 60 years old with glioma.

V and J are TRBV2 and TRBJ2-5; D may be TRBD1 (5 bases). Germline-derived CDR1 and CDR2 are SNHLY and FYNNEI. This CDR3 spans 15 amino acids. V gave up 7 bases and J gave up 5 bases, with 20 bases separating them. The DNA for the CDR3 is TGTGCCAGCAAATACCTACCGGGCTCAGGGGAGACCCAGTACTTC. This gives the protein CASKYLPGSGETQYF.

V usage is TRBV5-6 and J usage is TRBJ2-5; D tentatively fits TRBD1 or TRBD2 (5 bases each). The CDR3 covers 15 residues. Trimming removed 1 base at V and 4 bases at J, with 14 bases between. Germline CDR1 reads SGHDT; CDR2 reads YYEEEE. CDR3 region: CASSLRQGAGETQYF. For the CDR3, the DNA is TGTGCCAGCAGCTTGCGGCAGGGTGCGGGAGAGACCCAGTACTTC.

This chain joins TRBV5-1 and TRBJ2-5; D is perhaps TRBD2 (5 bases). The CDR3 length is 13 residues. Per the germline V gene, CDR1 is SGHRS and CDR2 is YFSETQ. Trimming shortened V by 6 bases and J by 4 bases, and 13 bases separated the two germline ends. CDR3 residues: CASIRSRGETQYF. The CDR3 region has the DNA TGCGCCAGCATCCGGTCCCGGGGAGAGACCCAGTACTTC. Full variable domain (rest looked up from reference TRBV5-1 and TRBJ2-5): KAGVTQTPRYLIKTRGQQVTLSCSPISGHRSVSWYQQTPGQGLQFLFEYFSETQRNKGNFPGRFSGRQFSNSRSEMNVSTLELGDSALYLCASIRSRGETQYFGPGTRLLVL.

This chain links TRBV4-1 with TRBJ1-2; possibly TRBD1 for D (5 bases). The CDR3 is 15 amino acids. The V gene lost 0 bases and the J gene lost 5 bases, with 13 bases spanning the gap. Germline CDR1 and CDR2: MGHRA and YSYEKL. This chain's CDR3 is CASSQEIQGRYGYTF. As DNA, the CDR3 is TGCGCCAGCAGCCAAGAAATCCAGGGCAGGTATGGCTACACCTTC.

The chain is built from TRBV14 and TRBJ2-3, with 10 bases identical to TRBD2. The germline V gene encodes CDR1 SGHDN and CDR2 FVKESK. The J segment lost 4 bases and the V segment lost 3 bases, leaving 7 bases of the junction unmatched. This CDR3 region has 16 residues. The CDR3 loop is CASSQGAGGPADTQYF. Written as DNA, the CDR3 is TGTGCCAGCAGCCAGGGAGCGGGAGGGCCCGCAGATACGCAGTATTTT.

The genes are TRBV5-1 and TRBJ1-2; D gene ambiguous. There are 14 residues in the CDR3. The germline V and J ends were trimmed by 4 bases and 3 bases, with 13 bases remaining between them. CDR1 and CDR2 (germline): SGHRS, YFSETQ. The CDR3 here is CASSPERVDYGYTF. CDR3 DNA sequence: TGCGCCAGCAGCCCGGAAAGGGTAGACTATGGCTACACCTTC.

This clone was seen only a few times. V is TRBV6-5 and J is TRBJ1-1; D may be TRBD1 (5 bases). This CDR3 spans 15 amino acids. V was trimmed by 4 bases and J by 1 base, leaving 13 bases between them. Germline V gene data show CDR1 as MNHEY and CDR2 as SVGAGI. The CDR3 DNA sequence: TGTGCCAGCAGTTCGTGGGACCGGACGAACACTGAAGCTTTCTTT. This translates into CASSSWDRTNTEAFF.

The rearrangement links TRBV10-3 to TRBJ2-7; D is unclear. CDR1 and CDR2 (germline): ENHRY, SYGVKD. The germline V and J ends were trimmed by 2 bases and 1 base, with 9 bases remaining between them. This CDR3 region has 14 residues. The CDR3 DNA reads TGTGCCATCAGTGAGACGGACGGTTCCTACGAGCAGTACTTC. It encodes CAISETDGSYEQYF.

V and J are TRBV7-2 and TRBJ1-3; no clear D gene. This CDR3 contains 14 residues. Germline CDR1 is SGHTA and CDR2 is FQGNSA. V lost 3 bases to trimming and J lost 4 bases, with 10 bases between them. The CDR3 spells CASSFQWQGNTIYF. The CDR3 DNA reads TGTGCCAGCAGCTTTCAGTGGCAGGGAAACACCATATATTTT.

The chain couples TRBV29-1 to TRBJ2-3; tentatively, D is TRBD1 or TRBD2 (5 bases each). Germline V lookup: CDR1 SQVTM, CDR2 ANQGSEA. The length of the CDR3 is 12 residues. V was clipped by 7 bases and J by 5 bases, with 13 bases between them. The CDR3 DNA reads as TGCAGCGGGGAAAAGGGGAGAGATACGCAGTATTTT. Protein: CSGEKGRDTQYF.

V and J are TRBV5-4 and TRBJ2-1; 9 nucleotides agree with TRBD1. The CDR3 contains 16 residues. From germline, CDR1 is SGHNT and CDR2 YYREEE (reference sequence). V was pared by 3 bases and J by 7 bases, with 11 bases of the junction left unmatched. The CDR3 DNA reads TGTGCCAGCAGCTCTCAAACGGGACAGGGTCGTAATGAGCAGTTCTTC. It codes for CASSSQTGQGRNEQFF.